This T cell receptor (beta chain) was sequenced during a study of cytomegalovirus exposure and HLA in healthy donors. Study at large: Among the 400 or so donors who were genotyped, roughly 86% fell in the genetic ancestry cluster that is associated with self-reported Caucasian donors. Study observations and caveats: Per a later analysis, HLA-associated TCR beta chains showed more clonal expansion than other, equally common TCR beta chains. A later analysis linked around 15,000 TCR beta sequences to HLA alleles at 0.05 false discovery rate.

A multiplex PCR was run with 60 Vbeta primers and 13 Jbeta primers. Clones were sequenced by immunoSEQ multiplex PCR, and TCRdb holds only the in-frame ones, with some missing. The sample holds about 97,000 clones, around a tenth seen once. This clone has only a few counts. Its antigen is undetermined. This TCR derives from a man between 45 and 60 years old in good health and CMV-seropositive. The sequenced sample was PBMCs.

As DNA, the CDR3 is TGTGCCAGCAGTGGGGAGGGATTGAAGACCCAGTACTTC. The encoded protein is CASSGEGLKTQYF. The chain employs TRBV2 and TRBJ2-5, with 7 nucleotides matching TRBD2. This CDR3 region has 13 residues. The germline V gene encodes CDR1 SNHLY and CDR2 FYNNEI. Losses at the gene ends were 4 bases for V and 6 bases for J; bases not matched to a gene: 5.